This entry lists 23 T cell receptor beta chains sequenced from one sample in a study of blood T cell repertoires in COVID-19. The repertoire was sequenced with immunoSEQ multiplex PCR; TCRdb's copy has only in-frame clones and lacks some. The sample shows approximately 83,000 clones, approximately 77% of them seen only once. Sequenced: peripheral blood. The source is a woman of 80 years or more with acute or convalescent COVID-19.

The genes are TRBV9 and TRBJ2-1; 9 bases line up with TRBD2. Germline V CDR1 and CDR2: SGDLS, YYNGEE. The CDR3 covers 17 residues. V gave up 4 bases and J gave up 4 bases; unmatched junction bases: 12. CDR3 sequence: CASSPRGSGGFYNEQFF. The CDR3 DNA is TGTGCCAGCAGCCCCCGGGGAAGCGGGGGGTTTTACAATGAGCAGTTCTTC.

The V call is TRBV4-1, the J call TRBJ1-6; TRBD1 matches at 8 bases. This CDR3 has 19 residues. Germline V gene lookup returns CDR1 MGHRA and CDR2 YSYEKL. The junction had 14 bases not matched to a gene; V was cut back by 7 bases and J by 0 bases. Here the CDR3 reads CASTLDSDRASSYNSPLHF. In DNA, the CDR3 is TGCGCCAGCACCCTAGATTCGGACAGGGCGAGCTCCTATAATTCACCCCTCCACTTT.

There are a few counts of this clone. The rearrangement uses TRBV19 and TRBJ1-2; 11 bases fit TRBD1. This CDR3 region has 15 residues. Germline CDR1 reads LNHDA; CDR2 reads SQIVND (reference sequence). Germline trimming cut 6 bases from V and 3 bases from J; bases unmatched to any gene: 6. For the CDR3, the DNA is TGTGCCAGTAGGACTCCGGGACAGGGGGACTATGGCTACACCTTC. Translating it yields CASRTPGQGDYGYTF.

This clone appeared a few times. The chain joins TRBV2 to TRBJ1-5; 7 positions match TRBD1. The length of the CDR3 is 12 residues. J lost 6 bases, V lost 7 bases, and 3 bases had no gene match. CDR1 is SNHLY and CDR2 is FYNNEI in the germline V gene. CDR3 loop: CASNRQGQPQHF. CDR3 sequence (DNA): TGTGCCAGCAACCGACAGGGTCAGCCCCAGCATTTT.

In this sample, this clone turned up many times. The rearrangement links TRBV29-1 to TRBJ1-3; possibly TRBD1 for D (6 bases). The V gene lost 3 bases and the J gene lost 3 bases, with 9 bases spanning the gap. Germline loops: CDR1 SQVTM, CDR2 ANQGSEA. This CDR3 contains 13 residues. This CDR3 reads CSVDDRNGNTIYF. The CDR3 bases are TGCAGCGTTGATGACAGGAATGGAAACACCATATATTTT. The full variable domain, in which reference TRBV29-1 and TRBJ1-3 provide the parts outside the CDR3, is SAVISQKPSRDICQRGTSLTIQCQVDSQVTMMFWYRQQPGQSLTLIATANQGSEATYESGFVIDKFPISRPNLTFSTLTVSNMSPEDSSIYLCSVDDRNGNTIYFGEGSWLTVV.

This chain joins TRBV7-9 and TRBJ2-2; tentatively, D is TRBD2 (6 bases). Trimming pared 11 bases from V and 4 bases from J, leaving 8 bases between. Germline V gene sequence: CDR1 SEHNR, CDR2 FQNEAQ (reference sequence). The CDR3 runs to 11 residues. This CDR3 is CAAGPTGELFF. CDR3 nucleotide sequence: TGTGCCGCGGGGCCCACCGGGGAGCTGTTTTTT.

In nucleotides, the CDR3 is TGTGCCAGCAGCTCTTCAATGGAGGGCTACACCTTC. Its protein product is CASSSSMEGYTF. This rearrangement joins TRBV7-9 to TRBJ1-2, with unresolved D. Germline values: CDR1 SEHNR, CDR2 FQNEAQ (reference sequence). CDR3 length: 12 amino acids. The germline V and J ends were trimmed by 4 bases and 8 bases, with 11 bases remaining between them. Supplemented by reference TRBV7-9 and TRBJ1-2, the full variable domain reads DTGVSQNPRHKITKRGQNVTFRCDPISEHNRLYWYRQTLGQGPEFLTYFQNEAQLEKSRLLSDRFSAERPKGSFSTLEIQRTEQGDSAMYLCASSSSMEGYTFGSGTRLTVV.

The rearrangement links TRBV6-5 to TRBJ1-5, with D perhaps matching TRBD1 (5 bases). Germline V lookup: CDR1 MNHEY, CDR2 SVGAGI. The CDR3 is 15 amino acids. V lost 0 bases to trimming and J lost 4 bases, with 10 bases between them. CDR3 protein: CASSYSARANQPQHF. The CDR3 bases are TGTGCCAGCAGTTACTCAGCCAGGGCGAATCAGCCCCAGCATTTT.

The J gene is TRBJ2-6, the V gene TRBV7-3; possibly TRBD1 for D (6 bases). The CDR3 is made up of 16 amino acids. Between the trimmed V and J ends, which lost 4 bases and 0 bases, there was a span of 10 bases. Germline V gene lookup returns CDR1 SGHTA and CDR2 FQGTGA. The CDR3 spells CASSSLTGSGANVLTF. For the CDR3, the DNA is TGTGCCAGCAGCTCCTTGACAGGCTCTGGGGCCAACGTCCTGACTTTC.

In this sample, this clone turned up a few times. The chain links TRBV9 to TRBJ2-7, with TRBD2 identical over 11 bases. Germline loops: CDR1 SGDLS, CDR2 YYNGEE. V was pared by 3 bases and J by 5 bases, with 7 bases of the junction left unmatched. The CDR3 is made up of 15 amino acids. CDR3 sequence reads: CASSALLAGADEQYF. DNA for the CDR3: TGTGCCAGCAGCGCCCTACTAGCGGGAGCTGACGAGCAGTACTTC. The whole variable domain, remainder taken from reference TRBV9 and TRBJ2-7, is DSGVTQTPKHLITATGQRVTLRCSPRSGDLSVYWYQQSLDQGLQFLIQYYNGEERAKGNILERFSAQQFPDLHSELNLSSLELGDSALYFCASSALLAGADEQYFGPGTRLTVT.

The rearrangement uses TRBV19 and TRBJ1-2, with D perhaps matching TRBD1 (5 bases). The CDR3 length is 15 residues. Trimming removed 3 bases from V and 4 bases from J, with 15 bases in between. The germline gives CDR1 LNHDA, CDR2 SQIVND (reference sequence). The CDR3 is CASSIATLGAYGYTF. DNA of the CDR3: TGTGCCAGTAGTATCGCGACCTTAGGGGCCTATGGCTACACCTTC.

Here the CDR3 DNA reads TGTGCCAGCAGCTATCAGGGGGCGAACACTGAAGCTTTCTTT. Its translation is CASSYQGANTEAFF. The chain recombines TRBV3-1 (or the pseudogene TRBV3-2) with TRBJ1-1; 8 bases match TRBD1. This CDR3 is 14 amino acids long. Per the germline V gene, CDR1 is LGHDT and CDR2 is YNNKEL (reference sequence). V shed 5 bases and J 1 base; nucleotides not matched to a gene: 3.

The chain combines TRBV28 with TRBJ2-7; D possibly corresponds to TRBD1 (6 bases). V was clipped by 9 bases and J by 1 base, with 7 bases between them. This CDR3 spans 11 amino acids. CDR1 and CDR2 from the germline V gene are MDHEN and SYDVKM. The CDR3 nucleotides are TGTGCCAGGGGACATTCCTACGAGCAGTACTTC. It translates to CARGHSYEQYF.

This sequence joins TRBV28 and TRBJ2-7, with 10 bases identical to TRBD1. J lost 2 bases, V lost 5 bases, and 6 bases had no gene match. The V gene's germline CDR1 is MDHEN and CDR2 SYDVKM. The CDR3 length is 15 residues. Here the CDR3 reads CASSRSGTGAYEQYF. CDR3 nucleotide sequence: TGTGCCAGCAGTCGATCCGGGACAGGGGCCTACGAGCAGTACTTC.

The chain couples TRBV4-2 to TRBJ2-7; possibly TRBD2 for D (6 bases). CDR1 and CDR2 (germline): LGHNA, YNFKEQ. V dropped 1 base and J dropped 2 bases, with 18 bases sitting between them. The CDR3 totals 17 residues. CDR3 region: CASSQGPRAGPTYEQYF. CDR3 nucleotides: TGTGCCAGCAGCCAAGGCCCTCGGGCGGGGCCTACCTACGAGCAGTACTTC.

V gene TRBV28 combines with J gene TRBJ2-3; unclear D gene. The CDR3 contains 15 residues. Trimming removed 5 bases at V and 6 bases at J, with 18 bases between. Looked up from germline, CDR1 is MDHEN and CDR2 is SYDVKM. The CDR3 DNA reads as TGTGCCAGCAGTCCCCCTCTACGAGCAGCGGATACGCAGTATTTT. As protein: CASSPPLRAADTQYF.

This clone was seen a single time. The chain recombines TRBV27 with TRBJ2-2; TRBD1 might be the D (6 bases). CDR3 size: 16 residues. Germline loops: CDR1 MNHEY, CDR2 SMNVEV (reference sequence). The V and J ends lost 5 bases and 1 base respectively, with 14 bases between them. CDR3 loop: CASSPPQGMNTGELFF. The CDR3 nucleotides read TGTGCCAGCAGTCCCCCCCAGGGGATGAACACCGGGGAGCTGTTTTTT.

This clone was found a few times. The V call is TRBV9, the J call TRBJ1-6; the D gene is possibly TRBD1 (6 bases). V lost 4 bases to trimming and J lost 9 bases, with 14 bases between them. CDR3 size: 14 residues. Looked up from germline, CDR1 is SGDLS and CDR2 is YYNGEE. CDR3 residues: CASSSGTLGSPLHF. For the CDR3, the DNA is TGTGCCAGCAGCTCCGGGACATTAGGTTCACCCCTCCACTTT.

A single count supports this clone. The rearrangement uses TRBV27 and TRBJ1-5; 9 bases line up with TRBD1. The CDR3 extends over 13 amino acids. With 6 bases clipped from V and 4 bases from J, the junction kept 1 base outside the gene matches. Germline-derived CDR1 and CDR2 are MNHEY and SMNVEV (reference sequence). The CDR3 region is CASRGTGNQPQHF. DNA of the CDR3: TGTGCCAGCAGGGGGACAGGGAATCAGCCCCAGCATTTT.

There are a few counts of this clone. The CDR3 here is CASRFDRATEAFF. CDR3 in DNA: TGTGCCAGCAGATTCGACAGGGCCACTGAAGCTTTCTTT. This sequence joins TRBV6-5 and TRBJ1-1, with 7 bases aligning to TRBD1. Losses at the gene ends were 6 bases for V and 4 bases for J; bases not matched to a gene: 5. CDR3 size: 13 residues. From germline, CDR1 is MNHEY and CDR2 SVGAGI.

This chain joins TRBV7-8 and TRBJ2-2; tentative D call: TRBD1 (5 bases). This CDR3 contains 15 residues. Germline-derived CDR1 and CDR2 are SGHVS and FQNEAQ. V dropped 4 bases and J dropped 0 bases, with 9 bases sitting between them. CDR3: CASSSTAPNTGELFF. In DNA, the CDR3 is TGTGCCAGCAGCTCGACAGCCCCGAACACCGGGGAGCTGTTTTTT.

The J gene is TRBJ1-2, the V gene TRBV5-6; D is ambiguous. This CDR3 region has 14 residues. V was pared by 0 bases and J by 8 bases, with 14 bases between. CDR1 is SGHDT, CDR2 YYEEEE, per germline. The CDR3 DNA sequence: TGTGCCAGCAGCTTGGCTGGCCCGAGGGAGGGCTACACCTTC. It translates to CASSLAGPREGYTF.

The CDR3 DNA sequence: TGTGCCAGCAGCTGGGCGGGGGAGCTGTTTTTT. It specifies CASSWAGELFF. V and J are TRBV7-9 and TRBJ2-2; D ambiguous. The CDR3 totals 11 residues. Per the germline V gene, CDR1 is SEHNR and CDR2 is FQNEAQ (reference sequence). The V and J ends lost 4 bases and 8 bases respectively, with 5 bases between them.